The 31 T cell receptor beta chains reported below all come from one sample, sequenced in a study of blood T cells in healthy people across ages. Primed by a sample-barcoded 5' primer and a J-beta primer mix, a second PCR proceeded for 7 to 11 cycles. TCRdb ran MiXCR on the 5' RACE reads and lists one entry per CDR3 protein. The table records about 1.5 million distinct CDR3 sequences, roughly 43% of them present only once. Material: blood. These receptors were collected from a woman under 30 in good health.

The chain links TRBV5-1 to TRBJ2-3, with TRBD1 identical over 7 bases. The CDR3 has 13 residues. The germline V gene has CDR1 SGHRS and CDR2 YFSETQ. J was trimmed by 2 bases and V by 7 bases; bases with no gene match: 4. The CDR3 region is CASGTANTDTQYF. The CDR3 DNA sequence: TGCGCCAGCGGGACAGCGAACACAGATACGCAGTATTTT.

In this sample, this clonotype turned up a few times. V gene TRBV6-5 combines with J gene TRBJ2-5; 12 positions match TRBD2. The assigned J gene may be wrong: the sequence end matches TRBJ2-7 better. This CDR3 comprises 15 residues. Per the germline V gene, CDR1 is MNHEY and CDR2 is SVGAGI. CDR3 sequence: CASSKTSGRPPEQYF. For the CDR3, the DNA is TGTGCCAGCAGTAAAACTAGCGGGAGGCCCCCCGAGCAGTACTTC.

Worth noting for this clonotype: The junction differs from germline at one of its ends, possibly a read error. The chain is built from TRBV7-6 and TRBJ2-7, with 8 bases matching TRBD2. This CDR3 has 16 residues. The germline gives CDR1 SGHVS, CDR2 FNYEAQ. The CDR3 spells CPSSLESSGGFYEQYF. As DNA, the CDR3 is TGTCCCAGCAGCTTAGAATCCAGCGGGGGATTCTACGAGCAGTACTTC.

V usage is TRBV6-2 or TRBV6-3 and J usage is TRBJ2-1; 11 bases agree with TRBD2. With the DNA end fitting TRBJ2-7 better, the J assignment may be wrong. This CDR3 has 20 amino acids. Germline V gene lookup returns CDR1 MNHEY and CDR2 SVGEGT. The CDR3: CASSYSTSGSVYRYNNEQYF. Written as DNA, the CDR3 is TGTGCCAGCAGTTACTCCACTAGCGGGAGCGTCTACCGCTACAACAATGAGCAGTACTTC.

CDR3 DNA sequence: TGCAGTGCTAACGCTCTAGGTTCAGATACGCAGTATTTT. Translation gives CSANALGSDTQYF. This sequence joins TRBV20-1 and TRBJ2-3; no firm D call. This CDR3 has 13 residues. Germline CDR1 reads DFQATT; CDR2 reads SNEGSKA (reference sequence). V was clipped by 4 bases and J by 4 bases, with 12 bases between them.

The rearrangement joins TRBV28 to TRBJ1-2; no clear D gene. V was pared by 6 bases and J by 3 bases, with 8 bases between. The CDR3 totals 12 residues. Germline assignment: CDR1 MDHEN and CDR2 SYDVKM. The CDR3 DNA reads TGTGCCAGCAGGGCAGCGGACTATGGCTACACCTTC. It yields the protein CASRAADYGYTF.

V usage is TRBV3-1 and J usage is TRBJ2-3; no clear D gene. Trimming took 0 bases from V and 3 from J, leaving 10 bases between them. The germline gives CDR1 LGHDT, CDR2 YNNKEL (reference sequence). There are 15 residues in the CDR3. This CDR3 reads CASSQELERTDTQYF. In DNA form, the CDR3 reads TGTGCCAGCAGCCAAGAGTTAGAAAGGACAGATACGCAGTATTTT.

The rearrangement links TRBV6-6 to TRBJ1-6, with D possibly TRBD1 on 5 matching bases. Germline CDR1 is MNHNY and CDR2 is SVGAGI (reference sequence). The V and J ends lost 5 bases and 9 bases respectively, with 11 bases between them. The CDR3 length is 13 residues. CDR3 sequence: CASSIQGGSPLHF. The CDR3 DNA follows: TGTGCCAGCAGTATTCAGGGTGGTTCACCCCTCCACTTT.

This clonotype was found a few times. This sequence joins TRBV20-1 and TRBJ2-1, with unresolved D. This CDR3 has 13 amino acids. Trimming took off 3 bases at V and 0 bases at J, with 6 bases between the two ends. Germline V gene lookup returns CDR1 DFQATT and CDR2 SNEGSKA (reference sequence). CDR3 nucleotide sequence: TGCAGTGCTAGTGGGGTCTCCTACAATGAGCAGTTCTTC. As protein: CSASGVSYNEQFF.

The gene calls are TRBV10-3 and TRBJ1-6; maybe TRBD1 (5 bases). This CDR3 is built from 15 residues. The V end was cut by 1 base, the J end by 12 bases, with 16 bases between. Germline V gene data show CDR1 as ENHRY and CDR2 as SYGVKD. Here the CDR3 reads CAISEYQGGDGPLHF. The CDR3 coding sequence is TGTGCCATCAGTGAGTACCAGGGAGGCGATGGACCCCTCCACTTT.

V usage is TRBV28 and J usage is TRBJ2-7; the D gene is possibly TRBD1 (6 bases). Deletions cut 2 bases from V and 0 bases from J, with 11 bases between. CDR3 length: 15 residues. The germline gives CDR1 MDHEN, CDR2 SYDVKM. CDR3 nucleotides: TGTGCCAGCAGTTTAGATCAGGACAGCTCCTACGAGCAGTACTTC. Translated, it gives CASSLDQDSSYEQYF.

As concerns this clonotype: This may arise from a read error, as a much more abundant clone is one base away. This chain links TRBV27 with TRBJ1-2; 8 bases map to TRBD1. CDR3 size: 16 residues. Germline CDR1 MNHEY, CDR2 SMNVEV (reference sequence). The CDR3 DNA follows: TGTGCCAGCAATCCAAGGGGCCCACAGGGGGGCTATGACTACACCTTC. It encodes CASNPRGPQGGYDYTF.

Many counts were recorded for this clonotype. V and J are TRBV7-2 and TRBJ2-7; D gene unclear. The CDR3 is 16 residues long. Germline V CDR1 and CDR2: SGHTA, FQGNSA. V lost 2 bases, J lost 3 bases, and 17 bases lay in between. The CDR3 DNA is TGTGCCAGCAGCTTAATCTATCCCGAAAAACTCTACGAGCAGTACTTC. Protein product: CASSLIYPEKLYEQYF.

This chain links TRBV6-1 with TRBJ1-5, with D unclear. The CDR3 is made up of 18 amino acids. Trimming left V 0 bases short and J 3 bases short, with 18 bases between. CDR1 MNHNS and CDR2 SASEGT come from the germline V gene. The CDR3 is CASSEALLSTTTNQPQHF. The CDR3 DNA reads TGTGCCAGCAGTGAAGCGCTTCTGTCTACTACTACCAATCAGCCCCAGCATTTT.

CDR3 region: CASSVGNPGTDTQYF. The DNA of the CDR3 is TGTGCCAGCAGCGTAGGTAACCCCGGCACAGATACGCAGTATTTT. The chain carries TRBV9 and TRBJ2-3, with D unclear. This CDR3 is 15 amino acids long. V dropped 0 bases and J dropped 1 base, with 9 bases sitting between them. Germline V gene lookup returns CDR1 SGDLS and CDR2 YYNGEE.

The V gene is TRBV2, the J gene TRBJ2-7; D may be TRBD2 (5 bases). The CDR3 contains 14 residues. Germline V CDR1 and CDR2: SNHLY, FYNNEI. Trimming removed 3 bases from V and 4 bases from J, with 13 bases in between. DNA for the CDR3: TGTGCCAGCAGTGACGGGGTCCTCGTTTACGAGCAGTACTTC. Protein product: CASSDGVLVYEQYF.

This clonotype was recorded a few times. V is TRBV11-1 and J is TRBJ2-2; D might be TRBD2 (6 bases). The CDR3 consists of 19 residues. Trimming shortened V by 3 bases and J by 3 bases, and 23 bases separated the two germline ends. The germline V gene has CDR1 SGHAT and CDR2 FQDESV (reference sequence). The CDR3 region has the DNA TGTGCCAGCAGCTTCGGGGGAGACAGCGGCCTACCTTACACCGGGGAGCTGTTTTTT. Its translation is CASSFGGDSGLPYTGELFF.

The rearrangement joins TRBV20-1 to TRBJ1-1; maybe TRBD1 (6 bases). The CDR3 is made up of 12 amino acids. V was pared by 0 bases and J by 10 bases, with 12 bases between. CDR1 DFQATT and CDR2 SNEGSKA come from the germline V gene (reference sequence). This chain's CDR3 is CSAREGAEGAFF. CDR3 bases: TGCAGTGCTAGAGAGGGGGCCGAAGGAGCTTTCTTT.

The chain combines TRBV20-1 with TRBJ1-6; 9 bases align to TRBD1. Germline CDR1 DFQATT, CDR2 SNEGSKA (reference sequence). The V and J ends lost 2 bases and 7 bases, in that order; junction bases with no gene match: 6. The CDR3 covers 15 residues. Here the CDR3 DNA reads TGCAGTGCTAGATCTGCCGGGACAGGGAATTCACCCCTCCACTTT. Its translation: CSARSAGTGNSPLHF.

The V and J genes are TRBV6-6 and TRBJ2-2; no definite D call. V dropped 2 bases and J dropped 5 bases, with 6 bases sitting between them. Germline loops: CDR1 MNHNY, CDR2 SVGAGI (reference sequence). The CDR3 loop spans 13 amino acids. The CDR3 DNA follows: TGTGCCAGCAGTTACATTGGGACCGGGGAGCTGTTTTTT. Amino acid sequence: CASSYIGTGELFF.

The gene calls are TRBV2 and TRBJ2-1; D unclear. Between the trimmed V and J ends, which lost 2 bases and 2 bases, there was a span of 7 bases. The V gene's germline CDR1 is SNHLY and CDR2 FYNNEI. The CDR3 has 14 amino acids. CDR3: CASSEPTAYNEQFF. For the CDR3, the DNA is TGTGCCAGCAGTGAACCCACAGCCTACAATGAGCAGTTCTTC.

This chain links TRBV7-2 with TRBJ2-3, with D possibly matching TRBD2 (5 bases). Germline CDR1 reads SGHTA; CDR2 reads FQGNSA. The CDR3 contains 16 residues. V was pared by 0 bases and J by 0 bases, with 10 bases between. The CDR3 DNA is TGTGCCAGCAGCTTAGCGGCTAGCCCAAGCACAGATACGCAGTATTTT. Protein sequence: CASSLAASPSTDTQYF. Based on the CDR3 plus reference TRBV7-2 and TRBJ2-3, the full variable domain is GAGVSQSPSNKVTEKGKDVELRCDPISGHTALYWYRQSLGQGLEFLIYFQGNSAPDKSGLPSDRFSAERTGGSVSTLTIQRTQQEDSAVYLCASSLAASPSTDTQYFGPGTRLTVL.

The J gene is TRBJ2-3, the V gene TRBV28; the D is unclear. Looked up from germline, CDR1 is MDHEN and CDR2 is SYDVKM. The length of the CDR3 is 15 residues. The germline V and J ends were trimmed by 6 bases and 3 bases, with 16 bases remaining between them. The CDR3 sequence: CASRAAYLRTDTQYF. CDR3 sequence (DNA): TGTGCCAGCAGGGCCGCATATCTTCGGACAGATACGCAGTATTTT.

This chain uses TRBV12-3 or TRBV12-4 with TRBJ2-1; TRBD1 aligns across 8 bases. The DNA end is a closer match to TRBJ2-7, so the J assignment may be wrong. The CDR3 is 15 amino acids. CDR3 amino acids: CASSLLQGVYNEQYF. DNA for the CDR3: TGTGCCAGCAGTTTACTACAGGGGGTGTACAATGAGCAGTACTTC.

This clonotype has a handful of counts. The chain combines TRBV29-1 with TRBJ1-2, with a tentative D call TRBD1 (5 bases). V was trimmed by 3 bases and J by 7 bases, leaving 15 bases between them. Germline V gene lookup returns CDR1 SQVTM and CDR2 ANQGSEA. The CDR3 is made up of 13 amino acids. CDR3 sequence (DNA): TGCAGCGTTGACCCCGGGACCGCGCGTGGCTACACCTTC. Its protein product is CSVDPGTARGYTF.

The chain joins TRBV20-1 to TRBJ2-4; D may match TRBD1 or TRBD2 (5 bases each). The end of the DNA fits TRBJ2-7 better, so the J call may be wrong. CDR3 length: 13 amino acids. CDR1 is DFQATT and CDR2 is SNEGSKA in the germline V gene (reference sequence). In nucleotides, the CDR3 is TGCAGTGGCCGGGCGCCCCAGGGAGTCGAGCAGTACTTC. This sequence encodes CSGRAPQGVEQYF.

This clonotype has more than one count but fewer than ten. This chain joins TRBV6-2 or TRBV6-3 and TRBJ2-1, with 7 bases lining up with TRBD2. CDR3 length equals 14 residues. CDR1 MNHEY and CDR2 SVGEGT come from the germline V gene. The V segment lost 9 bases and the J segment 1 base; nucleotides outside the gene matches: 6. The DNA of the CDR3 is TGTGCCAGTGTCGCTAGCGGTTCCTACAATGAGCAGTTCTTC. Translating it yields CASVASGSYNEQFF.

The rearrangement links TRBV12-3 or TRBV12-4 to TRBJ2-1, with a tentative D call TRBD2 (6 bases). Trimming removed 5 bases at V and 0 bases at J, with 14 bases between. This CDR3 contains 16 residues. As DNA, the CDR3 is TGTGCCAGCAGTCCACCGGGACTTCACTCCTACAATGAGCAGTTCTTC. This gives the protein CASSPPGLHSYNEQFF.

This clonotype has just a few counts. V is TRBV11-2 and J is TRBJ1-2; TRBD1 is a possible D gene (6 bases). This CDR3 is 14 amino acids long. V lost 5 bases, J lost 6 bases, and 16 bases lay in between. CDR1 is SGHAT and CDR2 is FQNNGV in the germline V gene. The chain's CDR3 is CASSPVYRDHGYTF. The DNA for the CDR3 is TGTGCCAGCAGCCCGGTGTACAGGGATCATGGCTACACCTTC.

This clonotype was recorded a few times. CDR3 coding DNA: TGTGCCAGCAGTTTATTGGGGGACAGGGCCCACGAGCAGTACTTC. Its protein is CASSLLGDRAHEQYF. The chain recombines TRBV27 with TRBJ2-5; TRBD1 matches 9 bases. TRBJ2-7 explains the end of the DNA better; the J call may be wrong. Germline-derived CDR1 and CDR2 are MNHEY and SMNVEV (reference sequence). The CDR3 has 15 amino acids.

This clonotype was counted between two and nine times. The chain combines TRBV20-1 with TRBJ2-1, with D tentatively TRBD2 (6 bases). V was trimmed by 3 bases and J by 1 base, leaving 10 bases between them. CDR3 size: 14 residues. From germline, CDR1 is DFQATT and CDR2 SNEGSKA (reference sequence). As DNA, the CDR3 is TGCAGTGCTAGTGGGGCGGGATCCTACAATGAGCAGTTCTTC. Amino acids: CSASGAGSYNEQFF.